This note documents a single TCR beta chain sequence. This specimen comes from a study of shared clonotypes between healthy human individuals. Per the original methods: Filtering differed, since immunoSEQ gave only junction sequences and no quality scores. Data came from immunoSEQ multiplex PCR; TCRdb stores just in-frame clones and leaves some out. The D gene and trimming were derived from the DNA, and the V and J assignments and clone size from that table. The repertoire includes some 2,100,000 clones, around 95% of them detected once, and roughly 0.13% sits in the top ten. The CDR3 consists of 15 residues. The germline gives CDR1 SGHRS, CDR2 YFSETQ. J was trimmed by 8 bases and V by 7 bases; bases with no gene match: 8.

Sequencing used naive CD4+ T cells sorted from blood. Documented subset: CD45RA+ positively selected. The gene calls are TRBV5-1 and TRBJ2-1, with 14 positions matching TRBD2. The sequence was collected from a man aged 18 to 29 in good health. The CDR3 bases are TGCGCCAGCGGCGGGACTAGCGGGAGTTTCGATGAGCAGTTCTTC. Protein product: CASGGTSGSFDEQFF.